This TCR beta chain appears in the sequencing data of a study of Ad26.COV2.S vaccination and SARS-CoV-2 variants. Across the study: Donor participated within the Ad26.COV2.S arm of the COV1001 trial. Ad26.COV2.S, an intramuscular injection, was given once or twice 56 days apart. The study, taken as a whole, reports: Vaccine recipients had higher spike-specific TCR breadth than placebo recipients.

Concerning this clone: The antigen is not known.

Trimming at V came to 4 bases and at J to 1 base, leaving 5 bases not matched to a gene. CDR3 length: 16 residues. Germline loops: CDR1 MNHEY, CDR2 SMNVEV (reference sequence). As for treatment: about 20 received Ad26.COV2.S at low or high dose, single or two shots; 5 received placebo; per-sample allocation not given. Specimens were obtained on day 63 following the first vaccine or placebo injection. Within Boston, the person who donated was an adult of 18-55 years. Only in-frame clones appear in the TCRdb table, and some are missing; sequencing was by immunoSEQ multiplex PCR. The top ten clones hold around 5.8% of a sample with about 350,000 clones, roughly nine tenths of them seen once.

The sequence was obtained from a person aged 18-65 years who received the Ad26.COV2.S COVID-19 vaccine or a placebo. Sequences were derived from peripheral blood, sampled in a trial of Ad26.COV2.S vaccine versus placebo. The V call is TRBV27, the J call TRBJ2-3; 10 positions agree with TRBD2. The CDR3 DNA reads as TGTGCCAGCAGTTCCCTAGCGGGAGAGGGCACAGATACGCAGTATTTT. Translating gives CASSSLAGEGTDTQYF.